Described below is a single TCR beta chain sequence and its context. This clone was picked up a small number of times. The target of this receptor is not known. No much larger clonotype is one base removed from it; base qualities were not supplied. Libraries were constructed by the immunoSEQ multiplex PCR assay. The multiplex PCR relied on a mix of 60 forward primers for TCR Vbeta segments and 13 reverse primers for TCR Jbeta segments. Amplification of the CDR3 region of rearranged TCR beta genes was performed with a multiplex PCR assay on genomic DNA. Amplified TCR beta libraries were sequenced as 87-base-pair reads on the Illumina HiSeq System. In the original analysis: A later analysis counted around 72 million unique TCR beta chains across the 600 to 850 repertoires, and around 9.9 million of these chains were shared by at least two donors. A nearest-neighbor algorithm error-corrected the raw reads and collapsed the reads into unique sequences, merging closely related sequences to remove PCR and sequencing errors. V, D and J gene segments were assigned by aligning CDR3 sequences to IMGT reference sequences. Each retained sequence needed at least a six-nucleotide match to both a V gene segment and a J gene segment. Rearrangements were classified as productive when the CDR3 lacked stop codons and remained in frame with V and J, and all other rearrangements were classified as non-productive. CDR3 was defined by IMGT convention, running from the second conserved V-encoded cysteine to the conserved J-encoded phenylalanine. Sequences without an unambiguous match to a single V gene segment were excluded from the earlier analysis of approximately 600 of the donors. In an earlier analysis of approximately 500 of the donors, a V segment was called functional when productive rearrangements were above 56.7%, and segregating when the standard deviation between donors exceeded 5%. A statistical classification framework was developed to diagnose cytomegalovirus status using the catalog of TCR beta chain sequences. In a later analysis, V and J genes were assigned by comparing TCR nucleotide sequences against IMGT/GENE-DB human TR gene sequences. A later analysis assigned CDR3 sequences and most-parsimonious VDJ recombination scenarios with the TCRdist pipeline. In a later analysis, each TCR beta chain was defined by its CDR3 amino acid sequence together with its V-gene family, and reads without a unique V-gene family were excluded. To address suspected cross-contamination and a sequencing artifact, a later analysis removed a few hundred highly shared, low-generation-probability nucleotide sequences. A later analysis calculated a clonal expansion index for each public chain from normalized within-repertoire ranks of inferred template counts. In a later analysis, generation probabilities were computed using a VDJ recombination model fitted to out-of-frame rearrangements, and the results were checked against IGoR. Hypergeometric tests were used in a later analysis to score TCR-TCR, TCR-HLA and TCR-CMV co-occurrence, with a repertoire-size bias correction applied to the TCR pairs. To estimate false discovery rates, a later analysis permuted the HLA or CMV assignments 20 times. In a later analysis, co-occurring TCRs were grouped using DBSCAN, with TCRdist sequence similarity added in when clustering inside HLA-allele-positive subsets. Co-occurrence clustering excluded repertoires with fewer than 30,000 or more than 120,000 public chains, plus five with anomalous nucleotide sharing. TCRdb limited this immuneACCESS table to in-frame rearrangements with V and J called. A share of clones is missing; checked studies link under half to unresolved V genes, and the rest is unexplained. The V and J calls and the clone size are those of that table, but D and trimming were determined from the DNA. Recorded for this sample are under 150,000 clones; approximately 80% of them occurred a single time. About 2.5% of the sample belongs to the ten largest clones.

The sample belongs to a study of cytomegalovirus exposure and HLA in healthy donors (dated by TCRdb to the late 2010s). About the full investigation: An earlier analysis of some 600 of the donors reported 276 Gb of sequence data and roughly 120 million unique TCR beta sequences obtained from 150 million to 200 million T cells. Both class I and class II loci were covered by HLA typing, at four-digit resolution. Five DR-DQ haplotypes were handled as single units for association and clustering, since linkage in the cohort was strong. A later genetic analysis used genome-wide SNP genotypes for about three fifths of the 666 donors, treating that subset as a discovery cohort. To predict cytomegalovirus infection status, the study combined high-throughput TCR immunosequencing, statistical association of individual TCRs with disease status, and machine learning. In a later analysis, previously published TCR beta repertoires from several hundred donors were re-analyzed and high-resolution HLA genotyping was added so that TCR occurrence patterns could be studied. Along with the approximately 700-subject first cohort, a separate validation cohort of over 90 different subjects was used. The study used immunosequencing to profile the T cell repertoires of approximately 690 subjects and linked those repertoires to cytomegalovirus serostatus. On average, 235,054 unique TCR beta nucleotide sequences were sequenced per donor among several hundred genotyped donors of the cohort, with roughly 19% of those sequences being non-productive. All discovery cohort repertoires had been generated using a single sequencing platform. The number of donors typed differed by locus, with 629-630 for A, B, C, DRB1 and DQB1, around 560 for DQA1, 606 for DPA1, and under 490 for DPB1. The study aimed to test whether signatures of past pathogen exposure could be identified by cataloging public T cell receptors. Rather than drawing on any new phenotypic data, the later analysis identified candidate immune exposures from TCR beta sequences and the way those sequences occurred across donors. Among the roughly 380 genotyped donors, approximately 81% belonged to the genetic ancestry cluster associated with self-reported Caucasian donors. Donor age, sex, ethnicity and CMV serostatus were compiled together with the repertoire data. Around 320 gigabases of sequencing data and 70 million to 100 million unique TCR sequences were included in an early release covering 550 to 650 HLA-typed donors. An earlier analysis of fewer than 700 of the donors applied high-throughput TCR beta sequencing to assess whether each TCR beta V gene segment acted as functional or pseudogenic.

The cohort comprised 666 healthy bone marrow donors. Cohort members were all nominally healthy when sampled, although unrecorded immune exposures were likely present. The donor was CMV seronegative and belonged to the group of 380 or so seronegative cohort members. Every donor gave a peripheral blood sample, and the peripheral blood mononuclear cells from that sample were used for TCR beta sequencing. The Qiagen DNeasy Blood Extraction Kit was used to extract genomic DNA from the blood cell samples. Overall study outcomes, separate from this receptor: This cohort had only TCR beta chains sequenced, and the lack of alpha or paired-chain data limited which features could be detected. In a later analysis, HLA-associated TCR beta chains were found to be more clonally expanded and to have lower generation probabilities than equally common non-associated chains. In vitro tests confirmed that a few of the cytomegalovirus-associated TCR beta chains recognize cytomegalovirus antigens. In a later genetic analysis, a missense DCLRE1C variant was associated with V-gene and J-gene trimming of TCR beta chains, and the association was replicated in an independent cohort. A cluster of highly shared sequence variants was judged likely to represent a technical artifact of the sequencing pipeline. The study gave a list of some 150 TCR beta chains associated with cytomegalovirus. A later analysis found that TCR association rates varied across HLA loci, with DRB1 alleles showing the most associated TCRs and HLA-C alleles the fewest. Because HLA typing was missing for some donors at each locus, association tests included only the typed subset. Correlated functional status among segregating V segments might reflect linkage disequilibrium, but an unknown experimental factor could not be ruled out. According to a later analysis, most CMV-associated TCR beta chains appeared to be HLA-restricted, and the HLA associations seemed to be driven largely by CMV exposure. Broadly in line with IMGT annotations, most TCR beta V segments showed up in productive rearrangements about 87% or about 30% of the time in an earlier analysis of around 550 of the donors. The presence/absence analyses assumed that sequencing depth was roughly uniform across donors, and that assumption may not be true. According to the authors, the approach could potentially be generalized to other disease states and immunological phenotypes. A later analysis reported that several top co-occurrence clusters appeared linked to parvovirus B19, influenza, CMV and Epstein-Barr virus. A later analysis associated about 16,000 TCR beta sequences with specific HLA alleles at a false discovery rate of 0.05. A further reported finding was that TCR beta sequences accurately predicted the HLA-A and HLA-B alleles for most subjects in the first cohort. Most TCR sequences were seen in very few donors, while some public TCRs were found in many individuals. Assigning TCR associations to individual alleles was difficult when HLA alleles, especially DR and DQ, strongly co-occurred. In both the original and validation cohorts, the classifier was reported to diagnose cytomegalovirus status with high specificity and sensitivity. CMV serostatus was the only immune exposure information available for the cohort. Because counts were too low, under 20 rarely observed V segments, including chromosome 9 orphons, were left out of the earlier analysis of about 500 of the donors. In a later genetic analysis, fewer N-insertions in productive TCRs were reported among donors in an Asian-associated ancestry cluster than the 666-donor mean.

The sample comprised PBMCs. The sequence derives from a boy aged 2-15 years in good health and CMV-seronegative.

Here the CDR3 is given as CASSFGQDNEQFF. The DNA is as follows: TGCGCCAGCAGCTTTGGACAGGATAATGAGCAGTTCTTC. Recombination connected TRBV5-1 to TRBJ2-1; 7 of the junction bases match TRBD1. The CDR3 measures 13 amino acids from cysteine to phenylalanine. Only the CDR3 region is kept as DNA, spanning 39 bases read in frame from base 1. Taken from the germline V gene, the CDR1 and CDR2 loops are SGHRS and YFSETQ. V ends up 2 bases short and J 7 bases short, with an unmatched junction base count of 3. The variable domain in full, with residues beyond the CDR3 obtained from the reference TRBV5-1 and TRBJ2-1 genes, is KAGVTQTPRYLIKTRGQQVTLSCSPISGHRSVSWYQQTPGQGLQFLFEYFSETQRNKGNFPGRFSGRQFSNSRSEMNVSTLELGDSALYLCASSFGQDNEQFFGPGTRLTVL.